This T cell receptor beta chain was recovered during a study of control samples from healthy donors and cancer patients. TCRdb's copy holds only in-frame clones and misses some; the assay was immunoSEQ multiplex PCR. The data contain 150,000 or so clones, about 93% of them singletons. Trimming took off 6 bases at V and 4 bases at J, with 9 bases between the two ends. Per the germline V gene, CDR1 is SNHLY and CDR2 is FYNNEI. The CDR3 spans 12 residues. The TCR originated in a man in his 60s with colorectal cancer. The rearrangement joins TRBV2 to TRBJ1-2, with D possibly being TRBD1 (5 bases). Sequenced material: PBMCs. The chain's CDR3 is CASRDDSYGYTF. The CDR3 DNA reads TGTGCCAGCAGGGATGACAGCTATGGCTACACCTTC.